The 16 T cell receptor beta chains listed next were all sequenced from one sample in a study of blood T cells in healthy people across ages (dated by TCRdb to the mid-2010s). Libraries came from 5' RACE. Sequencing took place on an Illumina HiSeq 2500. The second PCR ran for roughly 7 to 12 cycles and used a J-beta primer mix along with a sample-barcoded 5' primer. The public reads were quality trimmed at Q25 with fastp and then assembled into clones with MiXCR by TCRdb, keeping productive beta chains. Each CDR3 protein appears once, grouped with its most common genes and DNA. The sample yields 700,000 to 900,000 distinct CDR3 sequences; approximately 53% were counted once. The top ten constitute about two fifths of the sample. What was sequenced was blood. Receptors were obtained from an elderly man in good health.

The V gene is TRBV7-2, the J gene TRBJ2-2, with a tentative D call TRBD2 (5 bases). The germline V and J ends were trimmed by 5 bases and 7 bases, with 17 bases remaining between them. CDR1 and CDR2 from the germline V gene are SGHTA and FQGNSA. CDR3 length: 15 residues. The CDR3 protein is CASSPRGSRGGELFF. In nucleotides, the CDR3 is TGTGCCAGCAGCCCACGGGGTAGCCGAGGCGGGGAGCTGTTTTTT.

This chain connects TRBV29-1 to TRBJ1-2; 8 positions agree with TRBD1. The CDR3 totals 14 residues. J was trimmed by 8 bases and V by 7 bases; bases with no gene match: 15. From germline, CDR1 is SQVTM and CDR2 ANQGSEA. The DNA of the CDR3 is TGCAGCGCCAGAATCGTGCCAGGGGGCCGCGGCTACACCTTC. This encodes CSARIVPGGRGYTF.

Details on this clonotype: At one end the junction does not follow the germline gene, possibly because of a read error. This chain joins TRBV18 and TRBJ2-7; maybe TRBD1 (5 bases). This CDR3 is 14 amino acids long. In germline, CDR1 is KGHSH, CDR2 LQKENI. CDR3 DNA: TGTGCCAGCTTACCACTGGAAGGGGCGGTCGAGCAGTACTTC. Its protein is CASLPLEGAVEQYF.

The chain combines TRBV2 with TRBJ2-3, with D tentatively TRBD1 or TRBD2 (5 bases each). V was pared by 7 bases and J by 14 bases, with 25 bases between. The CDR3 is 14 residues long. In germline, CDR1 is SNHLY, CDR2 FYNNEI. The CDR3 DNA reads as TGTGCCAGCACCGCCCAAGGGACGAACAGATACGCGTATTTT. Translating it yields CASTAQGTNRYAYF.

The genes are TRBV27 and TRBJ1-5, with D possibly TRBD1 on 6 matching bases. The CDR3 runs 15 residues. Trimming pared 6 bases from V and 2 bases from J, leaving 14 bases between. Germline V lookup: CDR1 MNHEY, CDR2 SMNVEV (reference sequence). The DNA of the CDR3 is TGTGCCAGCAGGACCCAGGGGATGGGCAATCAGCCCCAGCATTTT. It translates to CASRTQGMGNQPQHF.

The sample holds a few counts of this clonotype. The CDR3 DNA is TGTGCCAGCAGCGTAGGGCGGCCTACCTTAGATACGCAGTATTTT. This codes for CASSVGRPTLDTQYF. V and J are TRBV9 and TRBJ2-3, with D hard to call. Germline V CDR1 and CDR2: SGDLS, YYNGEE. This CDR3 region has 15 residues. Trimming removed 0 bases from V and 5 bases from J, with 13 bases in between.

This sequence joins TRBV6-1 and TRBJ2-7, with 9 bases aligning to TRBD2. In germline, CDR1 is MNHNS, CDR2 SASEGT. The junction had 5 bases not matched to a gene; V was cut back by 4 bases and J by 4 bases. The CDR3 totals 14 residues. The chain's CDR3 is CASSVGTSTYEQYF. The CDR3 region has the DNA TGTGCCAGCAGTGTGGGGACTAGCACTTACGAGCAGTACTTC.

This clonotype was counted many times. The chain is built from TRBV25-1 and TRBJ1-2; D gene ambiguous. Trimming stripped 2 bases from V and 7 bases from J, with 11 bases between. The CDR3 spans 13 residues. The germline V gene has CDR1 MGHDK and CDR2 SYGVNS. The CDR3 reads CASSEVQTGGYTF. CDR3 nucleotide sequence: TGTGCCAGCAGTGAAGTCCAGACCGGTGGCTACACCTTC.

CDR3 residues: CATRQTRAPDTQYF. CDR3 bases: TGTGCTACGAGACAGACCCGGGCCCCAGATACGCAGTATTTT. The chain combines TRBV7-2 with TRBJ2-3; weak D call: TRBD1 (5 bases). CDR1 and CDR2 from the germline V gene are SGHTA and FQGNSA. This CDR3 is 14 amino acids long. The entire variable domain, with the rest obtained from reference TRBV7-2 and TRBJ2-3, is as follows: GAGVSQSPSNKVTEKGKDVELRCDPISGHTALYWYRQSLGQGLEFLIYFQGNSAPDKSGLPSDRFSAERTGGSVSTLTIQRTQQEDSAVYLCATRQTRAPDTQYFGPGTRLTVL.

This clonotype was picked up a small number of times. The V and J genes are TRBV5-6 and TRBJ2-4; D gene uncertain. Germline assignment: CDR1 SGHDT and CDR2 YYEEEE. With 4 bases removed from V and 1 base from J, the gap between germline ends came to 9 bases. The length of the CDR3 is 14 residues. CDR3 amino acids: CASSPSRAKNIQYF. The CDR3 DNA follows: TGTGCCAGCAGCCCATCTAGGGCCAAAAACATTCAGTACTTC.

The J gene is TRBJ2-3, the V gene TRBV7-9, with 7 bases that match TRBD1. J was trimmed by 14 bases and V by 7 bases; bases with no gene match: 24. Germline V gene sequence: CDR1 SEHNR, CDR2 FQNEAQ (reference sequence). This CDR3 contains 16 residues. CDR3 sequence: CASNRPPGTATIMAYF. The CDR3 DNA follows: TGTGCCAGCAACCGACCCCCCGGGACAGCGACAATTATGGCGTATTTT.

The CDR3 coding sequence is TGTGCCACCATCCAGGGGGCTAGCAATCAGCCCCAGCATTTT. This sequence encodes CATIQGASNQPQHF. The chain has TRBV27 and TRBJ1-5; 8 bases fit TRBD1. The V segment lost 10 bases and the J segment 0 bases; nucleotides outside the gene matches: 5. The CDR3 loop spans 14 amino acids. In germline, CDR1 is MNHEY, CDR2 SMNVEV (reference sequence).

The rearrangement joins TRBV7-8 to TRBJ2-3; 11 bases are shared with TRBD2. Unmatched junction bases numbered 15, after V lost 5 bases and J lost 5 bases. CDR3 length equals 18 residues. From germline, CDR1 is SGHVS and CDR2 FQNEAQ. CDR3 protein: CASSPRRVAGGIRDTQYF. Here the CDR3 DNA reads TGTGCCAGCAGCCCACGCCGAGTAGCGGGAGGGATCAGAGATACGCAGTATTTT.

In DNA, the CDR3 is TGCAGTGCCGGGGGGACAGGGGTTACCTACGAGCAGTACTTC. Protein product: CSAGGTGVTYEQYF. The rearrangement uses TRBV20-1 and TRBJ2-7, with 10 bases fitting TRBD1. With V trimmed by 6 bases and J by 2 bases, 7 bases remained unmatched. This CDR3 region has 14 residues. Germline V gene data show CDR1 as DFQATT and CDR2 as SNEGSKA (reference sequence).

This clonotype was detected only a few times. The chain has TRBV7-2 and TRBJ2-5; D gene ambiguous. Germline V gene lookup returns CDR1 SGHTA and CDR2 FQGNSA. The CDR3 consists of 14 residues. The germline V and J ends were trimmed by 6 bases and 0 bases, with 11 bases remaining between them. The CDR3 sequence is CASSQGPNQETQYF. The CDR3 coding sequence is TGTGCCAGCAGTCAAGGCCCGAACCAAGAGACCCAGTACTTC.

This sequence joins TRBV10-3 and TRBJ2-3; no definite D call. The CDR3 has 11 amino acids. Trimming cost V 3 bases and J 6 bases, with 4 bases left between them. Germline values: CDR1 ENHRY, CDR2 SYGVKD. The CDR3 coding sequence is TGTGCCATCAGTGACCGTGATACGCAGTATTTT. Its translation is CAISDRDTQYF.